A selection of T cell receptor beta chains follows, all from one sample in a study of shared T cell receptors in the human thymus. Generated by immunoSEQ multiplex PCR, the TCRdb table keeps only in-frame clones and is missing some. The sample includes some 720,000 clones, approximately 87% of them seen just once. Another study also made use of these data, one on human thymus T cells.

The sequenced material came from thymocytes. The source of these receptors is a boy younger than two with a congenital heart defect. The CDR3 runs from the conserved cysteine through the conserved F or W. Each record gives: CDR3 protein, V gene, J gene, clone size. Some rows have no size entry. The others give once, few or many, or a class for an expanded clone.

cdr3_aa: CASSPPISGSINIQYF
v_call: TRBV13
j_call: TRBJ2-4
clone_size: -

cdr3_aa: CASSVVAATYQETQYF
v_call: TRBV6-1
j_call: TRBJ2-5
clone_size: -

cdr3_aa: CASSPRRGASSYEQYF
v_call: TRBV4-3
j_call: TRBJ2-7
clone_size: -

cdr3_aa: CASSLVRDDGEQFF
v_call: TRBV5-4
j_call: TRBJ2-1
clone_size: few

cdr3_aa: CATSRDAREGGTEAFF
v_call: TRBV15
j_call: TRBJ1-1
clone_size: -

cdr3_aa: CASSLLPDRGKGQYTQYF
v_call: TRBV9
j_call: TRBJ2-3
clone_size: -

cdr3_aa: CASSRGQPIQPQHF
v_call: TRBV6-6
j_call: TRBJ1-5
clone_size: -

cdr3_aa: CASRKEGLRNIQYF
v_call: TRBV6-6
j_call: TRBJ2-4
clone_size: -

cdr3_aa: CASSQEKGFGGIDGYTF
v_call: TRBV4-3
j_call: TRBJ1-2
clone_size: once

cdr3_aa: CASSFRWTYEQYF
v_call: TRBV28
j_call: TRBJ2-7
clone_size: once

cdr3_aa: CASTLHGTSVLLRAYNEQFF
v_call: TRBV19
j_call: TRBJ2-1
clone_size: -

cdr3_aa: CASSPPGASGNTIYF
v_call: TRBV18
j_call: TRBJ1-3
clone_size: once

cdr3_aa: CASSPGLETGNTIYF
v_call: TRBV18
j_call: TRBJ1-3
clone_size: -

cdr3_aa: CAISGRTSGKETQYF
v_call: TRBV10-3
j_call: TRBJ2-5
clone_size: -

cdr3_aa: CSVGKAGVSYEQYF
v_call: TRBV29-1
j_call: -
clone_size: -

cdr3_aa: CASSVSPTSGTGELFF
v_call: TRBV9
j_call: TRBJ2-2
clone_size: few

cdr3_aa: CASGAGGSTDTQYF
v_call: TRBV25-1
j_call: TRBJ2-3
clone_size: -

cdr3_aa: CASSGSGALRSSEAFF
v_call: TRBV25-1
j_call: TRBJ1-1
clone_size: -

cdr3_aa: CASSIEDSLTEAFF
v_call: TRBV19
j_call: TRBJ1-1
clone_size: -

cdr3_aa: CASSLLAGSYNEQFF
v_call: TRBV14
j_call: TRBJ2-1
clone_size: -